Listed below are T cell receptor beta chains from one sample, sequenced in a study of human T cells and chemical hapten exposure. TCRdb independently ran MiXCR on the RACE reads; one entry per CDR3 protein. The sample carries 110,000 or so distinct CDR3 sequences, 34% recorded once. This specimen consisted of whole blood, obtained in connection with sensitization to the hapten diphenylcyclopropenone (DPC). All receptors derive from a man in his forties or fifties with alopecia areata. Some clones in this sample may be carry-over from other donors' samples. Both conserved end residues are part of each CDR3.

v_call	j_call	cdr3_aa
TRBV2	TRBJ2-3	CAINPRGHTDTQYF
TRBV20-1	TRBJ1-3	CSAREGQGSGNTIYF
TRBV7-2	TRBJ1-2	CASSLAGALQGYTF
TRBV29-1	TRBJ2-1	CSVEELLSKSYNEQFF
TRBV7-9	TRBJ2-3	CAGRHPREVTDTQYF
TRBV9	TRBJ2-3	CASSTSGRMTDTQYF
TRBV7-9	TRBJ2-3	CASSLSRGADTQYF
TRBV28	TRBJ2-3	CASKGGDTQYF
TRBV29-1	TRBJ2-4	CSVFRGTNIQYF
TRBV6-6	TRBJ1-1	CASSYPLTGSMNTEAFF
TRBV6-4	TRBJ2-3	CASSQTSGSRIDTQYF
TRBV20-1	TRBJ1-5	CSAHTATSNQPQHF
TRBV5-1	TRBJ2-2	CASRGGSAPGAGELFF
TRBV4-2	TRBJ1-4	CASSQDRREPWNEKLFF
TRBV6-2/TRBV6-3	TRBJ2-7	CASSYSRDEQYF
TRBV5-1	TRBJ2-7	CASSFTTGERYEQYF
TRBV20-1	TRBJ2-5	CSAPQGIGETQYF
TRBV28	TRBJ1-3	CASSLPVRGRTVSNTIYF
TRBV2	TRBJ1-1	CASSEGIDTEAFF
TRBV20-1	TRBJ2-1	CSARDITTGENYNEQFF
TRBV6-5	TRBJ2-7	CASSGQNSYEQYF
TRBV28	TRBJ2-1	CASSPRTPRGSNEQFF
TRBV5-1	TRBJ2-3	CASTQWSGGLAGSTDTQYF
TRBV5-1	TRBJ2-1	CASSLGRTGTQYNEQFF
TRBV6-2/TRBV6-3	TRBJ2-3	CASSYYPTGLQDTQYF
TRBV15	TRBJ2-5	CATSRVGYQETQYF
TRBV20-1	TRBJ1-1	CSASGTGNTEAFF
TRBV18	TRBJ2-5	CASSPRDIETQYF
TRBV5-6	TRBJ1-4	CASISADRKLFF
TRBV4-2	TRBJ2-7	CASSHRDRAQEPYEQYF
TRBV6-2/TRBV6-3	TRBJ2-1	CASIDGGRNEQFF
TRBV27	TRBJ2-2	CASSSITGTLVGELFF
TRBV3-1	TRBJ1-2	CASSPQQKNYGYTF
TRBV5-4	TRBJ2-2	CASSLDSPDTGELFF
TRBV19	TRBJ2-1	CASDPGTARDEQFF
TRBV29-1	TRBJ2-1	CSVERLRDSNEQFF
TRBV29-1	TRBJ2-7	CSVSSGRGYEQYF
TRBV6-2/TRBV6-3	TRBJ1-5	CASSYPLSSNQPQHF
TRBV29-1	TRBJ2-1	CSVGEFGGRYNEQFF
TRBV5-1	TRBJ2-3	CASSLSPSRQGLVSDTQYF